This T cell receptor beta chain was recovered during a study of shared clonotypes between healthy human individuals. Across the whole study: Donor ages ranged 18 to 49 years: a couple of women, a few men. General study points: Compared with memory subsets, naive subsets generally had larger estimated richness.

On this clone: Its antigen is still unknown.

Germline V lookup: CDR1 MDHEN, CDR2 SYDVKM. The V and J ends lost 6 bases and 8 bases respectively, with 19 bases between them. The CDR3 extends over 15 amino acids. Positively selected for CCR7, the CD45RO-negative cells used as naive CD8 cells excluded terminally differentiated effector memory CD45RA+ cells. The donors, healthy adults who were HIV-negative, had experienced no recent acute infections or vaccinations. Produced via immunoSEQ multiplex PCR; TCRdb's table is partial and in-frame only. Found here are 560,000 or so clones, roughly 95% of them singletons; the top ten hold approximately 0.1%.

The TCR originated in a woman in her thirties in good health. The V call is TRBV28, the J call TRBJ1-4; no definite D call. Input material: naive CD8+ T cells sorted from blood. The CDR3 bases are TGTGCCAGCAGCCAAATGACCGGCGCTTGGGAAAAACTGTTTTTT. Translation gives CASSQMTGAWEKLFF.